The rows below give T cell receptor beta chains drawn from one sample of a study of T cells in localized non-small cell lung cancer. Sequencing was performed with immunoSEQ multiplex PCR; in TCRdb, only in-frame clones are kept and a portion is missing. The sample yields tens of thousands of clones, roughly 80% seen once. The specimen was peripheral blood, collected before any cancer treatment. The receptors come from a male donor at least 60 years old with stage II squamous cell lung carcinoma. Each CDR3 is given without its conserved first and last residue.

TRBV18 ASSPPLQGGYGYT
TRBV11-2 ASSLERSFVGYT
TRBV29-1 SVGEAGEQY
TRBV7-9 ASSPPTSGRYINEQF
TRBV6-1 ASSFPGGPNYEQY
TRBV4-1 ASSQEGWNKDTEAF
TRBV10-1 ASSGRGRTEAF
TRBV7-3 ASSRSGGSGGYT
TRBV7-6 ASSLTGPNEQY
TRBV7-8 ASSLGGGLAEAF
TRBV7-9 ASSPFRGIKNTEAF
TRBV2 ASGGTGPRGYT
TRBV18 ASSPTGTGVDTEAF
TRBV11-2 ASSLELGAGELF
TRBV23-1 ASSRLGGELGVNTEAF
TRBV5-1 ASSRTRETQY
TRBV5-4 ASSLGGGYEQY
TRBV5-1 ASSLQTGNTEAF
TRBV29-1 SVDLSRGPSTGELF
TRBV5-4 ASSTPTSGVADTQY
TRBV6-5 ASISSGLYNEQF
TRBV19 ASSMDTFKTEAF
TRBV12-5 ASGPGQGATEAF
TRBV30 ACGNSNGYT
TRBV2 ASSEVSGQYEAF
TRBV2 ASRPGLGVPNEQF
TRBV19 ASSPQTATSGNTIY
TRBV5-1 ASWFGGGSGETQY
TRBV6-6 ASSSTSGGSTDTQY
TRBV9 ASSVGANTEAF
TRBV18 ASSNSYEQY
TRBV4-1 ASSPGLAGAGELF
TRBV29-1 SARGQGPSYEQY
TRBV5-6 ASSLADIGTVGETQY
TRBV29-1 SFQGVTNYGYT
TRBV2 ASSEWGLRNTEAF
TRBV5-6 ASSLVGDTQY
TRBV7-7 ASSESGRASEQY
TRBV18 ASSSGTGLTGDGYT
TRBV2 ASSEAQDRSRGNQPQH
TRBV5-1 ASRSEGTILGY
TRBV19 ASSGRGFGYT
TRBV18 ASSPADRGYGYT
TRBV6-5 ASSLRWAGELF
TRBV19 ASSMGLPGERGYT
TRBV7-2 ASGLAGGPYEQY
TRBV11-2 ASSPSRGGGNTIY